Given below is one TCR beta chain in context. Its antigen is still unknown. The junction and the germline gene differ at one end; a read error may be behind it. The sample is drawn from a study of beta chain features in type 1 diabetes (dated by TCRdb to 2016 to 2018). The study in broad terms: Mean age, gender distribution, total cell number and subset yield were not different between patients and healthy donors. The study compared the TCRB repertoires of sorted circulating CD4+ T cell subsets in recently diagnosed type 1 diabetes patients with those in matched healthy donors. A total of 100 million to 110 million sorted cells were examined across all samples, and a strong correlation was observed between cell number per subset and RNA yield. Regulatory and stem cell-like memory subsets were isolated from only 8 patients and roughly 8 healthy donors, whereas naive and central memory subsets came from all 30 or so donors.

From each donor, a single peripheral blood sample of 90 to 150 mL on average was drawn into heparinised tubes. Using a panel that included CD45RO, CCR7, CD25, CD127, CD95 and CD27, naive, central memory, regulatory and stem cell-like memory CD4+ T cells were sorted on a BD FACSAria II. Purity was above 98% for every sorted population. PBMCs were separated immediately by Lymphoprep density gradient centrifugation and were stained directly, without being cultured. To minimize batch effects, samples were stained and sorted in pairs, one healthy donor with one patient per experiment. The High Capacity cDNA Reverse Transcription Kit was used to reverse transcribe all of the isolated RNA, meaning that expressed TCRB transcripts were what got sequenced. Naive, central memory and regulatory T cell samples underwent deep immunoSEQ sequencing, averaging about 3.57 million total reads per sample. Sorted cells were lysed in RLT buffer and RNA was extracted with DNase-treated RNeasy Micro or Mini kits, depending on cell number. To prevent cross-contamination, each cell subset was processed individually, whereas patient and healthy donor samples were processed jointly. The immunoSEQ multiplex PCR was used to amplify TCRB sequences from cDNA, generating 87-bp fragments that spanned the CDR3 region. Amplicons were sequenced on the Illumina HiSeq platform. As for how the authors treated the data: Synthetic template baselines were used to correct PCR bias computationally, reads within Hamming distance 2 were collapsed, and singletons that could not be merged were discarded. By aligning reads against IMGT, V, D and J genes, CDR3 length, and insertions or deletions at six rearrangement sites were assigned. Within each subset, clonotype counts were normalized to the number of sorted cells before true diversity and Gini coefficients were calculated with the tcR R package. The overlap coefficient, calculated on TCRB nucleotide sequences, was used to quantify repertoire sharing. TCRdb took this table from immuneACCESS and kept in-frame rearrangements with V and J called. Such tables lack part of the clones; where checked against another copy, unresolved V genes explain under half of the gap, and the rest is unexplained. V and J calls and clone size are as listed in that table; D and trimming were resolved from the DNA. For this sample the table gives more than 55,000 clones, of which about 50% were detected only once. Roughly 2.5% of the sample lies in the top ten.

Study-wide findings and limitations: A moderate but significant shortening of TCRB CDR3 length was observed in type 1 diabetes patients in all four CD4+ subsets. At VDJ recombination sites, type 1 diabetes patients had fewer insertions and more deleted nucleotides, which implies abnormalities in thymic rearrangement. PCR might favor shorter templates, but patient and control samples were amplified and corrected together, so any skew would affect both groups equally. Because cDNA was sequenced instead of genomic DNA, highly expressing activated cells could be over-represented, though the groups showed no difference in activation or CD3 levels. Because the HLA sub-analyses included only small numbers of individuals, any influence of HLA type on TCRB rearrangement was left unresolved. Naive, central memory and regulatory TCRB repertoires appeared to be more similar among patients than among healthy donors.

CDR1 and CDR2, per the germline V gene, are KGHSH and LQKENI. The cysteine opens and the phenylalanine closes a CDR3 of 17 amino acids. Only the CDR3 portion is preserved as DNA: 51 bases, with reading frame beginning at the first base. The sample comprised Tregs from blood. The cell subset or site label, as the study defines it: regulatory CD4+ T cells. The chain was built from TRBV18 and TRBJ1-4; the D gene is unclear. This receptor was taken from a woman between 40 and 50 years old with type 1 diabetes. The bases are TGTGCCAGCTCTCGAGGAGAGAACTCGGCCGGGGATGAAAAATTGTTTTTT. This gives the protein CASSRGENSAGDEKLFF.